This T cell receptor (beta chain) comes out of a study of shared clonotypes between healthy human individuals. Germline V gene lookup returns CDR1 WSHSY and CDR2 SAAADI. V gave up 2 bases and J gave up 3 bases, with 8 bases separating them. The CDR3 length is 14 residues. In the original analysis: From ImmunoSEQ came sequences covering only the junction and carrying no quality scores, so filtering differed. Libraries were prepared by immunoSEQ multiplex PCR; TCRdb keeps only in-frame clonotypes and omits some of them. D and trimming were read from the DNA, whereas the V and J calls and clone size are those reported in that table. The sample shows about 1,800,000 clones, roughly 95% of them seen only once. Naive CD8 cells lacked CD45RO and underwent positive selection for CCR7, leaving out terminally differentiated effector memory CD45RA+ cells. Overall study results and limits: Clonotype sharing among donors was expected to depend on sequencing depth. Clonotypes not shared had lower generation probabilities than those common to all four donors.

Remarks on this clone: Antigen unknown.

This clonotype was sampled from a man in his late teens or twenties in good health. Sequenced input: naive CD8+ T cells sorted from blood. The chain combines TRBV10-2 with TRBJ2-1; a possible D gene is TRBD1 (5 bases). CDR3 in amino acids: CASSELDSYNEQFF. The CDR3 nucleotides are TGCGCCAGCAGTGAGCTCGACAGCTACAATGAGCAGTTCTTC.